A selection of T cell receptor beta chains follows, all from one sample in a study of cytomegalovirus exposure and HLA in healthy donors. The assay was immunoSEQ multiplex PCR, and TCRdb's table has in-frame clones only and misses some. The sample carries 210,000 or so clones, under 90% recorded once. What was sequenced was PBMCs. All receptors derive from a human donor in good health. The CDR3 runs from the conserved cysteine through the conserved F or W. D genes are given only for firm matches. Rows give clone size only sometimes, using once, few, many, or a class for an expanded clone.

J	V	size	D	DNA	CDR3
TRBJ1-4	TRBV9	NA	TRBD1	TGTGCCAGCAGCCCAGGGACAGGGACTGTTGAAAAACTGTTTTTT	CASSPGTGTVEKLFF
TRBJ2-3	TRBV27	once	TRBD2	TGTGCCAGCAGTTTATTTAGTGGACTAGCGGGACGGGGAGATACGCAGTATTTT	CASSLFSGLAGRGDTQYF
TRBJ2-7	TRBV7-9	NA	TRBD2	TGTGCCAGCAGCTTACCCCCGGGACTAGCGAGAGAGGAGCAGTACTTC	CASSLPPGLAREEQYF
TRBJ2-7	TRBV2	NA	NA	TGTGCCAGCAGTGAAGGGACATCCGAGCAGTACTTC	CASSEGTSEQYF
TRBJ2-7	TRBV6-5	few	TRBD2	TGTGCCAGCCGGCTAGCGGGAGTTCAAGAGCAGTACTTC	CASRLAGVQEQYF
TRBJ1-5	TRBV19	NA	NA	TGTGCCAGTAGTATAGGCACTAGTCAGCCCCAGCATTTT	CASSIGTSQPQHF
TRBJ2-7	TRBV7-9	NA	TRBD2	TGTGCCAGCAGCTTAGTCCGGGACTACGGCGAGCAGTACTTC	CASSLVRDYGEQYF
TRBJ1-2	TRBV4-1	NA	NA	TGCGCCAGCAGCCACTCAGGGAGGGCCCGATACTATGGCTACACCTTC	CASSHSGRARYYGYTF
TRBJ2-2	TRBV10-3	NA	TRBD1	TGTGCCATCATGGGGACAGGGGCCGGGGAGCTGTTTTTT	CAIMGTGAGELFF
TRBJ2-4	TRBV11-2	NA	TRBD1	TGTGCCAGCAGCTTCCAGACAGGGGGTAGAGCCAAAAACATTCAGTACTTC	CASSFQTGGRAKNIQYF
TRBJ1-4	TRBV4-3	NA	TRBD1	TGCGCCAGCAGTCGACAGGGGGTGAGGGAAAAACTATTTTTT	CASSRQGVREKLFF
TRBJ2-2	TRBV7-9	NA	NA	TGTGCCAGCAAAAATGCACAGGTTAACACCGGGGAGCTGTTTTTT	CASKNAQVNTGELFF
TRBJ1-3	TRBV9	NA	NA	TGTGCCAGCAGCGTGGGGCTAACCTCCGGTGGAAACACCATATATTTT	CASSVGLTSGGNTIYF
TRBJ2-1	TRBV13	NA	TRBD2	TGTGCCAGCAGACAAACTAGCGATGAGCAGTTCTTC	CASRQTSDEQFF